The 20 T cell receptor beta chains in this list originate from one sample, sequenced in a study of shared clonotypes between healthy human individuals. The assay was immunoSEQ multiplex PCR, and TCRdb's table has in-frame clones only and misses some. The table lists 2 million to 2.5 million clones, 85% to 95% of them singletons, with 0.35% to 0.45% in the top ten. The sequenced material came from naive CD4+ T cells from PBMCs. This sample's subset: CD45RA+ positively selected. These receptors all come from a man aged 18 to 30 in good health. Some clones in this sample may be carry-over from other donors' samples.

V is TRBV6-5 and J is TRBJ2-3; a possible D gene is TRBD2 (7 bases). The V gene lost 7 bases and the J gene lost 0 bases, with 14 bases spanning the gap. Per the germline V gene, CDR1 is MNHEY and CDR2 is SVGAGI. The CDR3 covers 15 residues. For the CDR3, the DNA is TGTGCCAGCACCAGTGGGGGGGCCAGCACAGATACGCAGTATTTT. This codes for CASTSGGASTDTQYF.

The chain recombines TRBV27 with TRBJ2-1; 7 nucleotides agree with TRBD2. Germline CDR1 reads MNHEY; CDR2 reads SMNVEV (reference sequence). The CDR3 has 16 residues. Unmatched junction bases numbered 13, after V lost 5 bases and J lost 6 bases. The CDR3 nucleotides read TGTGCCAGCAGTCCAAGACTAGCTCTTGTTGGCAATGAGCAGTTCTTC. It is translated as CASSPRLALVGNEQFF.

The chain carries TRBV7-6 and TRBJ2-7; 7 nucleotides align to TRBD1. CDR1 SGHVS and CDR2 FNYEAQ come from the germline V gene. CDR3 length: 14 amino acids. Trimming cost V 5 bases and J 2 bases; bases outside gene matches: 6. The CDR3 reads CASSIGTATYEQYF. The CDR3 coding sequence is TGTGCCAGCAGCATCGGGACAGCAACCTACGAGCAGTACTTC.

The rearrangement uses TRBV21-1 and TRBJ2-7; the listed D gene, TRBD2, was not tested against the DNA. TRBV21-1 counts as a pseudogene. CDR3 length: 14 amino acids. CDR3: CASSWEAQTYEQYF. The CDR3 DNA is TGTGCCAGCAGCTGGGAGGCCCAAACCTACGAGCAGTACTTC.

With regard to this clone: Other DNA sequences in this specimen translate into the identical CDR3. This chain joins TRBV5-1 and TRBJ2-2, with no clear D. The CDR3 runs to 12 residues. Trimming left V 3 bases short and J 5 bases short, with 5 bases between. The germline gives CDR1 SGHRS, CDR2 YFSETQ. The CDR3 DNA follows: TGCGCCAGCAGCTCAACAACCGGGGAGCTGTTTTTT. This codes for CASSSTTGELFF.

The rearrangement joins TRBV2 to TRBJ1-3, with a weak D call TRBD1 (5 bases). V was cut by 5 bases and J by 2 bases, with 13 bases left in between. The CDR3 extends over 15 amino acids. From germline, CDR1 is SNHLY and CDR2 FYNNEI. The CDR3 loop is CASSITRGTGNTIYF. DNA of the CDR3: TGTGCCAGCAGTATCACGCGGGGGACTGGAAACACCATATATTTT.

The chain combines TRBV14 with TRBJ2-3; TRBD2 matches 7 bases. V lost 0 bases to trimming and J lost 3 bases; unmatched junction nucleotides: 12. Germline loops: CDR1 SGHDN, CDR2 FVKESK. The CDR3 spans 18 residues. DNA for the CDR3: TGTGCCAGCAGCCAAGATCTCCCGGGGAGGGCGCGTACAGATACGCAGTATTTT. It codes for CASSQDLPGRARTDTQYF. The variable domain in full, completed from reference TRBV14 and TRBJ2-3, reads EAGVTQFPSHSVIEKGQTVTLRCDPISGHDNLYWYRRVMGKEIKFLLHFVKESKQDESGMPNNRFLAERTGGTYSTLKVQPAELEDSGVYFCASSQDLPGRARTDTQYFGPGTRLTVL.

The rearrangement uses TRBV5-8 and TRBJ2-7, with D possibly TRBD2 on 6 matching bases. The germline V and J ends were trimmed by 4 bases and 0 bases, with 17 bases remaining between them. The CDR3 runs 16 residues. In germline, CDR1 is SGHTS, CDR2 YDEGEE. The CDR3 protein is CASSTWGDWVSYEQYF. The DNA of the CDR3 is TGTGCCAGCAGCACCTGGGGGGACTGGGTCTCCTACGAGCAGTACTTC.

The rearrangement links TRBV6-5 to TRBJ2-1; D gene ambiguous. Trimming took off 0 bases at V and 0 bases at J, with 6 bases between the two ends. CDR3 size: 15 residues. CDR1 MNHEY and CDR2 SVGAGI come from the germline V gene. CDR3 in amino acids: CASSYSPGSYNEQFF. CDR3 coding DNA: TGTGCCAGCAGTTACTCCCCGGGCTCCTACAATGAGCAGTTCTTC.

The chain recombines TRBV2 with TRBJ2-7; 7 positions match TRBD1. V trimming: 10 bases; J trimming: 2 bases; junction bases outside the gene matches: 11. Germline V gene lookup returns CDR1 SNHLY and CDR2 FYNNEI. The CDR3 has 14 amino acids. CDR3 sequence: CAIKVTGKAYEQYF. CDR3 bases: TGTGCCATCAAAGTGACAGGGAAGGCCTACGAGCAGTACTTC.

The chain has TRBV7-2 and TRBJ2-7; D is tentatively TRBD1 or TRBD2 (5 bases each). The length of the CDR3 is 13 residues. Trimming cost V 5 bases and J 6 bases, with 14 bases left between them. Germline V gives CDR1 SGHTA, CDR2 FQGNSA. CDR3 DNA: TGTGCCAGCAGCCGGGACGAGCTTTTCGAGCAGTACTTC. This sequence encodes CASSRDELFEQYF.

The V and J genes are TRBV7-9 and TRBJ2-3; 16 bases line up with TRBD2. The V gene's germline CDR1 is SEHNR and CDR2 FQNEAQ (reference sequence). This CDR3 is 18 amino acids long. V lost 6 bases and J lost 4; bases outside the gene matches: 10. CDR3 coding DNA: TGTGCCAGCAGACCCGGGACTAGCGGGAGGGTGGTCGCAGATACGCAGTATTTT. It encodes CASRPGTSGRVVADTQYF. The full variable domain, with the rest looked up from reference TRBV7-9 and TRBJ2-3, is DTGVSQNPRHKITKRGQNVTFRCDPISEHNRLYWYRQTLGQGPEFLTYFQNEAQLEKSRLLSDRFSAERPKGSFSTLEIQRTEQGDSAMYLCASRPGTSGRVVADTQYFGPGTRLTVL.

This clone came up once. CDR3 in amino acids: CASSQDRTGGPDTQYF. In nucleotides, the CDR3 is TGTGCCAGCAGCCAAGATCGGACAGGGGGACCAGATACGCAGTATTTT. The rearrangement joins TRBV4-2 to TRBJ2-3; TRBD1 aligns across 10 bases. The CDR3 spans 16 residues. V was clipped by 0 bases and J by 4 bases; unmatched bases: 4. CDR1 is LGHNA and CDR2 is YNFKEQ in the germline V gene.

CDR3 in amino acids: CASSLPGEKLFF. DNA for the CDR3: TGTGCCAGTAGCCTCCCGGGGGAAAAACTGTTTTTT. The rearrangement joins TRBV19 to TRBJ1-4; no clear D gene. The germline gives CDR1 LNHDA, CDR2 SQIVND (reference sequence). This CDR3 has 12 amino acids. Trimming pared 6 bases from V and 8 bases from J, leaving 10 bases between.

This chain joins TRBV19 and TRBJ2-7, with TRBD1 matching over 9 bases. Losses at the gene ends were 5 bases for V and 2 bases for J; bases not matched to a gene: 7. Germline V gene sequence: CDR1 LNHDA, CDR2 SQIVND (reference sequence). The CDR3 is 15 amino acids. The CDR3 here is CASSLRDRATYEQYF. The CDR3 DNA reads TGTGCCAGTAGTTTGCGGGACAGGGCTACCTACGAGCAGTACTTC. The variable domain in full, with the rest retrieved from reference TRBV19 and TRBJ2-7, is DGGITQSPKYLFRKEGQNVTLSCEQNLNHDAMYWYRQDPGQGLRLIYYSQIVNDFQKGDIAEGYSVSREKKESFPLTVTSAQKNPTAFYLCASSLRDRATYEQYFGPGTRLTVT.

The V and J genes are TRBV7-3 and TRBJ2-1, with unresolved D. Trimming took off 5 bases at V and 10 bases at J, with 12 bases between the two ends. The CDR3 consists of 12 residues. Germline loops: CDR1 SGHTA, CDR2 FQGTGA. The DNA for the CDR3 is TGTGCCAGCAGCACCTCACTCGGCGAGCAGTTCTTC. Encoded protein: CASSTSLGEQFF.

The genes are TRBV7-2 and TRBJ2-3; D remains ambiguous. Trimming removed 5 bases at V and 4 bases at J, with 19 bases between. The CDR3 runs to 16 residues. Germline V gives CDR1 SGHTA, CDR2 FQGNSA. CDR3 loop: CASSRRPPLGADTQYF. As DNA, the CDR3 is TGTGCCAGCAGCCGACGGCCGCCCCTCGGCGCAGATACGCAGTATTTT.

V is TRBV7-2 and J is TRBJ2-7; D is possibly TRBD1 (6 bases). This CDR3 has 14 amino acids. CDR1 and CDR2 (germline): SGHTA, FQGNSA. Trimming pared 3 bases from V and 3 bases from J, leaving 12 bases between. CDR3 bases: TGTGCCAGCAGCTTTAAACAGGGTAGCTACGAGCAGTACTTC. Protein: CASSFKQGSYEQYF.

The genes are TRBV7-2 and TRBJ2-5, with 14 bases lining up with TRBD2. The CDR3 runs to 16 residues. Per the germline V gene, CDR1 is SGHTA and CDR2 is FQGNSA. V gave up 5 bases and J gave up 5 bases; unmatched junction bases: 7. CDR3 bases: TGTGCCAGCAGCGAGCGGACTAGCGGGAGGACGGAGACCCAGTACTTC. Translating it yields CASSERTSGRTETQYF.

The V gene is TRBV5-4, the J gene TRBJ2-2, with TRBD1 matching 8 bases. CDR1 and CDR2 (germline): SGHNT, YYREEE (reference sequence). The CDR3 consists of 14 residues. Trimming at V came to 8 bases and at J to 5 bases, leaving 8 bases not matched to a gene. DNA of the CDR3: TGTGCCAGTGCGGGACAGGAACCGACCGGGGAGCTGTTTTTT. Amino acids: CASAGQEPTGELFF.